This T cell receptor beta chain was identified during a study of blood T cell repertoires in COVID-19. This clone was recorded once. Data came from immunoSEQ multiplex PCR; TCRdb stores just in-frame clones and leaves some out. The repertoire holds 100,000 to 150,000 clones, with 85% as singletons. Germline CDR1 is MNHEY and CDR2 is SMNVEV (reference sequence). The junction had 2 bases not matched to a gene; V was cut back by 3 bases and J by 0 bases. The CDR3 spans 14 residues. This receptor was taken from an older man with active or convalescent COVID-19. The gene calls are TRBV27 and TRBJ2-7, with 7 bases identical to TRBD2. The specimen sequenced was peripheral blood. DNA for the CDR3: TGTGCCAGCAGTTTGGGGGGGATCTCCTACGAGCAGTACTTC. It yields the protein CASSLGGISYEQYF.